What follows are 25 T cell receptor beta chains derived from one specimen sequenced in a study of T cells in localized non-small cell lung cancer. The table came from immunoSEQ multiplex PCR; TCRdb's copy has only in-frame clones and leaves some out. Among 100,000 to 150,000 clones listed, about 89% were seen once. Sequencing used peripheral blood, obtained before any cancer treatment. These receptors were obtained from a female donor at least 60 years old with stage I lung adenocarcinoma.

This chain joins TRBV18 and TRBJ2-7; possible D gene TRBD1, 7 bases. This CDR3 region has 14 residues. Germline V CDR1 and CDR2: KGHSH, LQKENI. Trimming stripped 5 bases from V and 3 bases from J, with 14 bases between. The CDR3 DNA sequence: TGTGCCAGCTCAACTTCAGGGGGGAGCTACGAGCAGTACTTC. Translation gives CASSTSGGSYEQYF.

The chain employs TRBV6-1 and TRBJ1-5; D remains unclear. Trimming stripped 7 bases from V and 4 bases from J, with 11 bases between. Germline lookup yields CDR1 MNHNS and CDR2 SASEGT. The CDR3 extends over 13 amino acids. The CDR3 loop is CASKSEGNQPQHF. The CDR3 DNA follows: TGTGCCAGCAAGTCAGAGGGAAATCAGCCCCAGCATTTT.

The chain has TRBV19 and TRBJ2-1; TRBD2 might be the D (6 bases). The length of the CDR3 is 18 residues. Germline values: CDR1 LNHDA, CDR2 SQIVND (reference sequence). Trimming shortened V by 5 bases and J by 0 bases, and 20 bases separated the two germline ends. CDR3 bases: TGTGCCAGTAGTCCCGGAGGGCCATCCCTTTTCTCCTACAATGAGCAGTTCTTC. Protein: CASSPGGPSLFSYNEQFF.

The chain joins TRBV6-1 to TRBJ2-1, with 11 bases matching TRBD2. The trim removed 11 bases at V and 7 bases at J, leaving 10 bases unmatched. This CDR3 has 14 amino acids. Per germline, CDR1 MNHNS and CDR2 SASEGT. The CDR3 here is CACRTSGSYNEQFF. The CDR3 DNA sequence: TGTGCCTGCCGAACTAGCGGGAGTTATAATGAGCAGTTCTTC.

This clone showed up just once. The rearrangement joins TRBV15 to TRBJ2-3, with D possibly called TRBD1 or TRBD2 (5 bases each). Germline CDR1 is LNHNV and CDR2 is YYDKDF (reference sequence). This CDR3 has 14 amino acids. With 1 base removed from V and 2 bases from J, the gap between germline ends came to 7 bases. CDR3 in amino acids: CATSRGGTTDTQYF. DNA of the CDR3: TGTGCCACCAGCAGAGGGGGGACCACAGATACGCAGTATTTT.

The chain combines TRBV14 with TRBJ1-4; TRBD1 agrees at 10 bases. Trimming removed 4 bases from V and 4 bases from J; junction bases left unmatched: 12. From germline, CDR1 is SGHDN and CDR2 FVKESK. The CDR3 totals 18 residues. The DNA for the CDR3 is TGTGCCAGCAGCCCCCGGGACAGGGGATCAGTCGGTAATGAAAAACTGTTTTTT. Amino acids: CASSPRDRGSVGNEKLFF.

The chain carries TRBV5-6 and TRBJ2-7; D gene ambiguous. Germline CDR1 and CDR2: SGHDT and YYEEEE. The CDR3 consists of 13 residues. The ends were cut back, 6 bases at V and 1 base at J, with 11 bases in the middle. The CDR3 nucleotides read TGTGCCAGCACCCGGTACTTTTCCTACGAGCAGTACTTC. As protein: CASTRYFSYEQYF.

The V call is TRBV10-3, the J call TRBJ2-2; D gene unclear. Trimming shortened V by 4 bases and J by 8 bases, and 11 bases separated the two germline ends. The CDR3 spans 13 residues. Germline lookup yields CDR1 ENHRY and CDR2 SYGVKD. CDR3: CAISGLSEGELFF. The CDR3 DNA reads TGTGCCATCAGTGGACTCTCGGAGGGGGAGCTGTTTTTT.

This chain links TRBV2 with TRBJ2-1; 13 positions match TRBD2. CDR3 length equals 15 residues. Germline values: CDR1 SNHLY, CDR2 FYNNEI. The V gene end was trimmed by 7 bases and the J gene end by 7 bases; junction bases not matched to a gene: 7. CDR3 residues: CASIPRTSGRNEQFF. The CDR3 DNA sequence: TGTGCCAGCATCCCTAGGACTAGCGGGAGAAATGAGCAGTTCTTC. The full variable domain, with the rest looked up from reference TRBV2 and TRBJ2-1, is EPEVTQTPSHQVTQMGQEVILRCVPISNHLYFYWYRQILGQKVEFLVSFYNNEISEKSEIFDDQFSVERPDGSNFTLKIRSTKLEDSAMYFCASIPRTSGRNEQFFGPGTRLTVL.

The chain carries TRBV29-1 and TRBJ2-7; 8 bases are shared with TRBD2. V was clipped by 6 bases and J by 4 bases; unmatched bases: 11. This CDR3 region has 14 residues. Germline assignment: CDR1 SQVTM and CDR2 ANQGSEA. The CDR3 DNA reads as TGCAGCGTCCGAATAGCGGGACGGGGATACGAGCAGTACTTC. Translation: CSVRIAGRGYEQYF.

V is TRBV29-1 and J is TRBJ2-2; a weak D match, TRBD2 (5 bases). Germline values: CDR1 SQVTM, CDR2 ANQGSEA. The CDR3 covers 13 residues. The V end lost 5 bases, the J end lost 0 bases, and 7 bases lay between the germline ends. Here the CDR3 DNA reads TGCAGCGTTAGCGGTTCGAACACCGGGGAGCTGTTTTTT. Its protein product is CSVSGSNTGELFF.

Here the CDR3 DNA reads TGTGCCAGCAGCCAACAGGCATTGAGGGAAAAACTGTTTTTT. This codes for CASSQQALREKLFF. The V and J genes are TRBV5-4 and TRBJ1-4; the D gene is possibly TRBD1 (5 bases). The CDR3 has 14 residues. Germline V CDR1 and CDR2: SGHNT, YYREEE (reference sequence). Trimming cost V 4 bases and J 8 bases, with 15 bases left between them.

This clone was observed once. This sequence joins TRBV5-4 and TRBJ2-5; D possibly corresponds to TRBD1 (6 bases). Germline V CDR1 and CDR2: SGHNT, YYREEE (reference sequence). The CDR3 totals 13 residues. V dropped 4 bases and J dropped 4 bases, with 11 bases sitting between them. Written as DNA, the CDR3 is TGTGCCAGCAGCCCGCAGGGGCCAGAGACCCAGTACTTC. It yields the protein CASSPQGPETQYF.

V usage is TRBV9 and J usage is TRBJ2-3; D is unresolved. Germline lookup yields CDR1 SGDLS and CDR2 YYNGEE. Trimming stripped 0 bases from V and 1 base from J, with 9 bases between. This CDR3 region has 15 residues. This CDR3 reads CASSVGPVGTDTQYF. In nucleotides, the CDR3 is TGTGCCAGCAGCGTAGGGCCCGTCGGCACAGATACGCAGTATTTT.

In regard to this clone: This sample also contains other DNA sequences that code for the same CDR3. This sequence joins TRBV2 and TRBJ2-5; D gene unclear. Germline V gene data show CDR1 as SNHLY and CDR2 as FYNNEI. The CDR3 sequence is 11 residues long. Trimming cost V 3 bases and J 5 bases, with 4 bases left between them. The CDR3 DNA sequence: TGTGCCAGCAGTGACGGTGAGACCCAGTACTTC. Translating gives CASSDGETQYF. The variable domain in full, completed from reference TRBV2 and TRBJ2-5, reads EPEVTQTPSHQVTQMGQEVILRCVPISNHLYFYWYRQILGQKVEFLVSFYNNEISEKSEIFDDQFSVERPDGSNFTLKIRSTKLEDSAMYFCASSDGETQYFGPGTRLLVL.

V usage is TRBV19 and J usage is TRBJ1-5; no definite D call. V was cut by 6 bases and J by 0 bases, with 9 bases left in between. Per germline, CDR1 LNHDA and CDR2 SQIVND (reference sequence). The CDR3 length is 14 residues. The CDR3 region has the DNA TGTGCCAGTAGGGGCGGGTATAGCAATCAGCCCCAGCATTTT. As protein: CASRGGYSNQPQHF.

This rearrangement joins TRBV6-1 to TRBJ2-7; 7 bases match TRBD2. Losses at the gene ends were 1 base for V and 4 bases for J; bases not matched to a gene: 7. The CDR3 covers 15 residues. Germline loops: CDR1 MNHNS, CDR2 SASEGT. The CDR3 DNA is TGTGCCAGCAGTGAAGTCCCTAGCGGATTTTACGAGCAGTACTTC. Its protein is CASSEVPSGFYEQYF.

V usage is TRBV7-3 and J usage is TRBJ2-1, with 14 bases that match TRBD2. The CDR3 covers 16 residues. V lost 4 bases, J lost 9 bases, and 8 bases stayed unmatched. The germline CDR1 and CDR2 sequences are SGHTA and FQGTGA. The CDR3 protein is CASSSGLAGEDGEQFF. CDR3 nucleotide sequence: TGTGCCAGCAGCTCGGGACTAGCGGGAGAGGATGGTGAGCAGTTCTTC. The full variable domain, completed using reference TRBV7-3 and TRBJ2-1, is GAGVSQTPSNKVTEKGKYVELRCDPISGHTALYWYRQSLGQGPEFLIYFQGTGAADDSGLPNDRFFAVRPEGSVSTLKIQRTERGDSAVYLCASSSGLAGEDGEQFFGPGTRLTVL.

V and J are TRBV10-2 and TRBJ2-7; 9 bases map to TRBD1. The CDR3 covers 15 residues. CDR1 is WSHSY and CDR2 is SAAADI in the germline V gene. With 6 bases clipped from V and 2 bases from J, the junction kept 8 bases outside the gene matches. The CDR3 nucleotides read TGCGCCAGCAGCGCCAGGGACAGGGCACCCTACGAGCAGTACTTC. Translation gives CASSARDRAPYEQYF.

The rearrangement links TRBV5-1 to TRBJ2-1, with TRBD2 identical over 10 bases. Losses at the gene ends were 1 base for V and 6 bases for J; bases not matched to a gene: 4. The germline V gene has CDR1 SGHRS and CDR2 YFSETQ. The CDR3 runs 15 residues. The CDR3 reads CASSLTSGVGNEQFF. CDR3 DNA sequence: TGCGCCAGCAGCTTGACTAGCGGGGTTGGCAATGAGCAGTTCTTC.

This chain connects TRBV19 to TRBJ1-1; a weak D match, TRBD1 (6 bases). Germline V CDR1 and CDR2: LNHDA, SQIVND (reference sequence). CDR3 length: 14 amino acids. V lost 6 bases and J lost 2, with 13 bases in between. Here the CDR3 reads CASSPDRINTEAFF. CDR3 nucleotides: TGTGCCAGTAGCCCGGACAGAATAAACACTGAAGCTTTCTTT.

This clone was counted a few times. The genes are TRBV19 and TRBJ2-7; 8 positions match TRBD2. Germline CDR1 is LNHDA and CDR2 is SQIVND (reference sequence). The CDR3 spans 14 residues. V lost 4 bases, J lost 3 bases, and 5 bases stayed unmatched. CDR3 bases: TGTGCCAGTAGTACCGCGGGGGGCAACTACGAGCAGTACTTC. Translated: CASSTAGGNYEQYF. Looking up the rest from reference TRBV19 and TRBJ2-7 gives the full variable domain: DGGITQSPKYLFRKEGQNVTLSCEQNLNHDAMYWYRQDPGQGLRLIYYSQIVNDFQKGDIAEGYSVSREKKESFPLTVTSAQKNPTAFYLCASSTAGGNYEQYFGPGTRLTVT.

The V gene is TRBV6-1, the J gene TRBJ1-2, with 7 nucleotides matching TRBD1. This CDR3 is built from 15 residues. Looked up from germline, CDR1 is MNHNS and CDR2 is SASEGT. V lost 6 bases, J lost 4 bases, and 11 bases stayed unmatched. The CDR3 nucleotides read TGTGCCAGCAGAGCTAGACAGGGAGTGGGCTATGGCTACACCTTC. Protein product: CASRARQGVGYGYTF.

This clone is a singleton in its sample. The CDR3 region is CASSLGGGEQETQYF. CDR3 bases: TGTGCCAGCAGCTTGGGTGGCGGGGAACAAGAGACCCAGTACTTC. The rearrangement links TRBV7-8 to TRBJ2-5; weak D call: TRBD2 (6 bases). CDR1 SGHVS and CDR2 FQNEAQ come from the germline V gene. This CDR3 has 15 amino acids. With 3 bases removed from V and 2 bases from J, the gap between germline ends came to 13 bases.

CDR3 in DNA: TGTGCCTGGAGAACCGGGGGGCGGGAGCGGGAGCAGTACTTC. Translated, it gives CAWRTGGREREQYF. V gene TRBV30 combines with J gene TRBJ2-7, with D possibly being TRBD2 (7 bases). The CDR3 sequence is 14 residues long. Germline CDR1 is GTSNPN and CDR2 is SVGIG (reference sequence). Deletions cut 3 bases from V and 7 bases from J, with 19 bases between. Looking up the rest from reference TRBV30 and TRBJ2-7 gives the full variable domain: SQTIHQWPATLVQPVGSPLSLECTVEGTSNPNLYWYRQAAGRGLQLLFYSVGIGQISSEVPQNLSASRPQDRQFILSSKKLLLSDSGFYLCAWRTGGREREQYFGPGTRLTVT.